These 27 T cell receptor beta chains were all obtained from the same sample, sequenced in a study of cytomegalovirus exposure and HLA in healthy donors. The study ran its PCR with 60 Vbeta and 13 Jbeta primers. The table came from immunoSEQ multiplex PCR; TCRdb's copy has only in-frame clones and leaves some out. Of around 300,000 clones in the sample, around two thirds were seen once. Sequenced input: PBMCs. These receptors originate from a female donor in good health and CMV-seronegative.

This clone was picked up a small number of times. The CDR3 DNA sequence: TGCAGTGCTCCCGGAGGGGAGCAGTACTTC. Protein sequence: CSAPGGEQYF. This sequence joins TRBV20-1 and TRBJ2-7; maybe TRBD2 (6 bases). V dropped 5 bases and J dropped 7 bases, with 9 bases sitting between them. There are 10 residues in the CDR3. The germline V gene encodes CDR1 DFQATT and CDR2 SNEGSKA (reference sequence).

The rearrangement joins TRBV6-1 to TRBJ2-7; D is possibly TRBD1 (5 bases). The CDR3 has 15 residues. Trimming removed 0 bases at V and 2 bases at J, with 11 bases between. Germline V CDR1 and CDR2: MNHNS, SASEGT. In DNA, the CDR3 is TGTGCCAGCAGTGAAGCGCAAGGGGCACCCTACGAGCAGTACTTC. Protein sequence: CASSEAQGAPYEQYF.

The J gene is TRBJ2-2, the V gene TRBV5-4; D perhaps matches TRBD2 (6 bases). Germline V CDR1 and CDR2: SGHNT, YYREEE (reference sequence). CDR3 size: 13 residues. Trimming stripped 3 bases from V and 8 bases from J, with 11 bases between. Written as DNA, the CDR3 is TGTGCCAGCAGCTCCGGAGGGGCTGGGGAGCTGTTTTTT. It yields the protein CASSSGGAGELFF. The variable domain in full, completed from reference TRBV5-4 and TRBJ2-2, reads ETGVTQSPTHLIKTRGQQVTLRCSSQSGHNTVSWYQQALGQGPQFIFQYYREEENGRGNFPPRFSGLQFPNYSSELNVNALELDDSALYLCASSSGGAGELFFGEGSRLTVL.

Here the CDR3 reads CASSVVGTGGNEQFF. DNA for the CDR3: TGTGCCAGCAGCGTAGTGGGAACAGGGGGCAATGAGCAGTTCTTC. The chain uses TRBV9 and TRBJ2-1; TRBD1 matches at 8 bases. The CDR3 is 15 amino acids. The J segment lost 6 bases and the V segment lost 0 bases, leaving 5 bases of the junction unmatched. Germline V gene sequence: CDR1 SGDLS, CDR2 YYNGEE. Using reference TRBV9 and TRBJ2-1 for the parts outside the CDR3, the full variable domain is DSGVTQTPKHLITATGQRVTLRCSPRSGDLSVYWYQQSLDQGLQFLIQYYNGEERAKGNILERFSAQQFPDLHSELNLSSLELGDSALYFCASSVVGTGGNEQFFGPGTRLTVL.

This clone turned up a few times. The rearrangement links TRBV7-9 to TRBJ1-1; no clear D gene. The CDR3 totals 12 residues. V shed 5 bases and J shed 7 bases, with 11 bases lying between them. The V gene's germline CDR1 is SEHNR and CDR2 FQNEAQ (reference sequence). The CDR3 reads CASSVGVLEAFF. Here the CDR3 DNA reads TGTGCCAGCAGCGTCGGGGTTCTTGAAGCTTTCTTT.

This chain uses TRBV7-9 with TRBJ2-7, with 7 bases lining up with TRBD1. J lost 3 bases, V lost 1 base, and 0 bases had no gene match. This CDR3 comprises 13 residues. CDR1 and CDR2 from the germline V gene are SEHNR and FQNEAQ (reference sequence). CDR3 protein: CASSLDRGYEQYF. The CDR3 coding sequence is TGTGCCAGCAGCTTAGACAGGGGCTACGAGCAGTACTTC.

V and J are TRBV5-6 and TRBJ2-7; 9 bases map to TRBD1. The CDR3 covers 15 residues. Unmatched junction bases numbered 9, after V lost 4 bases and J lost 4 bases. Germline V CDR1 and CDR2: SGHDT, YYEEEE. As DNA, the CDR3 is TGTGCCAGCAGCCTGGACAGGGGAAAGGGTTACGAGCAGTACTTC. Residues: CASSLDRGKGYEQYF.

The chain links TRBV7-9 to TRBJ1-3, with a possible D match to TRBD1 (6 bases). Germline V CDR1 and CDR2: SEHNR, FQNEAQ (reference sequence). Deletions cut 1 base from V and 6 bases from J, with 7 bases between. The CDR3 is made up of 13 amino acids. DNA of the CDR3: TGTGCCAGCAGCTTAGACAGGGAAAACACCATATATTTT. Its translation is CASSLDRENTIYF.

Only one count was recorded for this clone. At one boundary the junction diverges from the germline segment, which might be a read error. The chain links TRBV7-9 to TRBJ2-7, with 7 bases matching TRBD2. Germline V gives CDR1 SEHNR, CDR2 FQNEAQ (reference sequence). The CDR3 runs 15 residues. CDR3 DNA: TGTTCCAGCAGCTTATCTGGGGGAGGGCCCTCCGAGCAGTACTTC. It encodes CSSSLSGGGPSEQYF.

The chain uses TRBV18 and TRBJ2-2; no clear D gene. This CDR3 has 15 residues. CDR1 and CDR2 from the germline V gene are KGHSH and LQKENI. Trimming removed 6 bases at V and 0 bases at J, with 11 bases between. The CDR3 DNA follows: TGTGCCAGCTCCCTTCTTACAGCGAACACCGGGGAGCTGTTTTTT. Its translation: CASSLLTANTGELFF.

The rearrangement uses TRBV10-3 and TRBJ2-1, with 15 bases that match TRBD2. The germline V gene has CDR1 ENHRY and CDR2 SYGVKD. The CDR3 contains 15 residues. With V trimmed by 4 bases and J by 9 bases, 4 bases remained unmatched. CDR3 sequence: CAISGGTSGRSEQFF. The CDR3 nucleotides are TGTGCCATCAGTGGGGGGACTAGCGGGAGGAGTGAGCAGTTCTTC.

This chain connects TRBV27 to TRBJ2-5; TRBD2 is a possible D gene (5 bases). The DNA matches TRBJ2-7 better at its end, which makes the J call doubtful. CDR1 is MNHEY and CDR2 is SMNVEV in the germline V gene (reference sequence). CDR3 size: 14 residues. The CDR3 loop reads CASSPPDSSYEQYF. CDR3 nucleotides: TGTGCCAGCAGTCCCCCGGACTCGTCCTACGAGCAGTACTTC.

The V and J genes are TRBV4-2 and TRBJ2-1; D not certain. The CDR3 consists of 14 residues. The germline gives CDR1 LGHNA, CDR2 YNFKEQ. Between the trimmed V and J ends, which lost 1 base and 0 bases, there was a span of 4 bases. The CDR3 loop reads CASSQGSSYNEQFF. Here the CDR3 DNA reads TGTGCCAGCAGCCAAGGGAGCTCCTACAATGAGCAGTTCTTC.

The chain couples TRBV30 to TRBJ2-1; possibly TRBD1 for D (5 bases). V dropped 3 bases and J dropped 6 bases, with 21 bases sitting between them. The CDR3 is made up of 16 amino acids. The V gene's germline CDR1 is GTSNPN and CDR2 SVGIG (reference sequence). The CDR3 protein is CAWSSLGHRLGNEQFF. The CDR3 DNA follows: TGTGCCTGGAGCTCCCTTGGACACCGTCTAGGCAATGAGCAGTTCTTC.

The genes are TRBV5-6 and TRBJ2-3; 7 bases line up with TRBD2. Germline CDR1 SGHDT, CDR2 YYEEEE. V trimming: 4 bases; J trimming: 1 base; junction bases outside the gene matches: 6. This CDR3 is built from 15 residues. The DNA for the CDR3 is TGTGCCAGCAGCATACGGGACTACGGCACAGATACGCAGTATTTT. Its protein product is CASSIRDYGTDTQYF.

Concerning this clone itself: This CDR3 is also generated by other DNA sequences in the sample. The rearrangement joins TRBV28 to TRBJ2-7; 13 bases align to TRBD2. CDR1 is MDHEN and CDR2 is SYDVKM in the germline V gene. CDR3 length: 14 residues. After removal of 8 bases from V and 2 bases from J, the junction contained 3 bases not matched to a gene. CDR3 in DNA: TGTGCCAGCTCCACTAGCGGGAGGGCCTACGAGCAGTACTTC. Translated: CASSTSGRAYEQYF. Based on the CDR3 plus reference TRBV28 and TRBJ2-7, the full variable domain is DVKVTQSSRYLVKRTGEKVFLECVQDMDHENMFWYRQDPGLGLRLIYFSYDVKMKEKGDIPEGYSVSREKKERFSLILESASTNQTSMYLCASSTSGRAYEQYFGPGTRLTVT.

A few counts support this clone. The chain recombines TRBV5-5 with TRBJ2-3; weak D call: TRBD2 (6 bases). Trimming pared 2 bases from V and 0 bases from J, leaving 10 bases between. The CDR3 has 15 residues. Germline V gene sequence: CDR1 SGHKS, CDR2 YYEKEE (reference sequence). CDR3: CASSFPSESTDTQYF. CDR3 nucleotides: TGTGCCAGCAGCTTCCCTAGCGAGAGCACAGATACGCAGTATTTT.

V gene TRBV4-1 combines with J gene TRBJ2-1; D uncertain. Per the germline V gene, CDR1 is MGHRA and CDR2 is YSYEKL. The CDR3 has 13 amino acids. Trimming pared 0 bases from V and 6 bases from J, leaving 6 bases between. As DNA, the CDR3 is TGCGCCAGCAGCCAAGAAGTGAGCAATGAGCAGTTCTTC. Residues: CASSQEVSNEQFF.

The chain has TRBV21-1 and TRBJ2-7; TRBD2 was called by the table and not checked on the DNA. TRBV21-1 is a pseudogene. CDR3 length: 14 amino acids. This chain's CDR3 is CARLPGLVCYEQYF. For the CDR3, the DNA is TGTGCCAGGCTTCCGGGACTAGTTTGCTACGAGCAGTACTTC.

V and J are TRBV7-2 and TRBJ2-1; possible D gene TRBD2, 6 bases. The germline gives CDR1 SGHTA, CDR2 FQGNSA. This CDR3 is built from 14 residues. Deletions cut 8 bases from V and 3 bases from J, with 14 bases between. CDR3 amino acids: CASVSASDYNEQFF. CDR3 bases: TGTGCCAGCGTGTCGGCTAGCGACTACAATGAGCAGTTCTTC.

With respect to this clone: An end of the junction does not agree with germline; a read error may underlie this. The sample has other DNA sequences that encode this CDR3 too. The CDR3 DNA sequence: TGCGCCAGTAGCTTTTACGGACAGGCCCAGGGGAATGAGCAGTTCTTC. Amino acids: CASSFYGQAQGNEQFF. J is TRBJ2-1 and V is TRBV5-1, with 7 nucleotides matching TRBD1. CDR3 size: 16 residues. Germline CDR1 and CDR2: SGHRS and YFSETQ.

The CDR3 nucleotides are TGCGCCAGCAGCTTTTATGGCTCGCGGGGTGACAATGAGCAGTTCTTC. This codes for CASSFYGSRGDNEQFF. The chain uses TRBV5-1 and TRBJ2-1, with TRBD2 as a possible D gene (6 bases). Trimming cost V 2 bases and J 5 bases, with 17 bases left between them. CDR1 SGHRS and CDR2 YFSETQ come from the germline V gene. This CDR3 region has 16 residues.

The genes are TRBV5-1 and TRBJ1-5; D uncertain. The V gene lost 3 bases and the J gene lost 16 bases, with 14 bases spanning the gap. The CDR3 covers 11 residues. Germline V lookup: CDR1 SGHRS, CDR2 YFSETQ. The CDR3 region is CASSSRPLKHF. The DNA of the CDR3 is TGCGCCAGCAGCTCGCGGCCCCTCAAACATTTT.

The CDR3, as DNA: TGTGCCAGCAGCTTGTTTAGTAGGAGTCGCTTCTACGAGCAGTACTTC. It is translated as CASSLFSRSRFYEQYF. This chain connects TRBV7-9 to TRBJ2-7; D remains ambiguous. V was shortened by 3 bases and J by 3 bases, with 18 bases between the two germline ends. CDR3 length: 16 amino acids. Per the germline V gene, CDR1 is SEHNR and CDR2 is FQNEAQ (reference sequence).

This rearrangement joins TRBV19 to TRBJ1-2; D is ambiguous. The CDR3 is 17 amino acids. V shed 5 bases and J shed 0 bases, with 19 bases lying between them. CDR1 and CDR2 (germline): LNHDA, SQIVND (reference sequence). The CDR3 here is CASSSSAAVFSNYGYTF. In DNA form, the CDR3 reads TGTGCCAGTAGTTCCTCGGCGGCAGTTTTTTCTAACTATGGCTACACCTTC.

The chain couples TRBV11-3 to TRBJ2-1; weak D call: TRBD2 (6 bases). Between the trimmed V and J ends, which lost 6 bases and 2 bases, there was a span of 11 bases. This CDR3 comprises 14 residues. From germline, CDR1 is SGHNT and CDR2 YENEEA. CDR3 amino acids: CASRIGGAYNEQFF. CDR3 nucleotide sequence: TGTGCCAGCAGGATTGGAGGGGCCTACAATGAGCAGTTCTTC.

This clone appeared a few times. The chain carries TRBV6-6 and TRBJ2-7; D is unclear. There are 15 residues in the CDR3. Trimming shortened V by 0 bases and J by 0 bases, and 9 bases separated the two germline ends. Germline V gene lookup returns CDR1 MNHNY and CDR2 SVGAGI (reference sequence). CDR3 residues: CASSYSQDNSYEQYF. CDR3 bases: TGTGCCAGCAGTTACTCGCAAGACAACTCCTACGAGCAGTACTTC.